This TCR beta chain was sequenced during a study of T cell responses to AZD1222 COVID-19 vaccine. Study outcomes and limitations: Spike-specific TCR depth and breadth grew after two AZD1222 doses.

Deletions cut 6 bases from V and 0 bases from J, with 8 bases between. The CDR3 sequence is 14 residues long. Germline V gene sequence: CDR1 LGHDT, CDR2 YNNKEL (reference sequence). Sequenced by immunoSEQ multiplex PCR; TCRdb stores in-frame clones only, minus some. The sample records around 100,000 clones, 87% being singletons. Details on this clone: Antigen unknown.

The chain is built from TRBV3-1 (or the pseudogene TRBV3-2) and TRBJ2-2, with D uncertain. This TCR came from an adult in good health. This sample comprised peripheral blood, obtained on day 0 of MenACWY control vaccination. CDR3 amino acids: CASRGRSNTGELFF. As DNA, the CDR3 is TGTGCCAGCAGAGGACGGTCGAACACCGGGGAGCTGTTTTTT.